This TCR beta chain came from a study of T cell repertoires and HLA-DP antigens. Study-wide background: Transduced HeLa cells presented HLA-DP to CD4+ T cells.

In the case of this clone: What it binds is unknown.

TCRdb keeps only in-frame clones here, not all; method: immunoSEQ multiplex PCR. The sample has roughly 110,000 clones, nearly 95% seen once; the top ten hold more than 0.25%. This CDR3 is 13 amino acids long. Trimming removed 1 base at V and 5 bases at J, with 8 bases between. Germline lookup yields CDR1 MGHRA and CDR2 YSYEKL. The specimen sequenced was CD4+ T cells from PBMCs. The chain links TRBV4-1 to TRBJ1-1; a weak D match, TRBD1 (5 bases). This TCR was recovered from a woman between 18 and 30 years old in good health and CMV-seronegative. Here the CDR3 DNA reads TGCGCCAGCAGCCAAGCGGGGGTGACTGAAGCTTTCTTT. Protein product: CASSQAGVTEAFF.